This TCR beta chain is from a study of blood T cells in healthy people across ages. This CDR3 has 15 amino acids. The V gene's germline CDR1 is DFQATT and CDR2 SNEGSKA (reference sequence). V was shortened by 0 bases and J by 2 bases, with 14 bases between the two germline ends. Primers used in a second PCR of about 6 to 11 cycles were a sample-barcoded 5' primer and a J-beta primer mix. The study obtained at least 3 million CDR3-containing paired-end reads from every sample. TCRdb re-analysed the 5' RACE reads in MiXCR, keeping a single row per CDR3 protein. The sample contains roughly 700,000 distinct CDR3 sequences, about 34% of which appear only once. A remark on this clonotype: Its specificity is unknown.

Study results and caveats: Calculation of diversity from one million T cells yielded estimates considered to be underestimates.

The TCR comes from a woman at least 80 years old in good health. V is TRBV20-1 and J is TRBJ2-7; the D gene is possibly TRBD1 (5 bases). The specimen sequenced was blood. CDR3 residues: CSARDFLAGPYEQYF. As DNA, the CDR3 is TGCAGTGCTAGAGATTTTCTGGCAGGGCCCTACGAGCAGTACTTC.